The next 9 T cell receptor beta chains were all read from a single sample in a study of T cells after yellow fever vaccination. TCRdb processed the 5' RACE reads anew with MiXCR; each CDR3 protein has one entry. The sample has a few hundred thousand distinct CDR3 sequences, about 4% seen once. Source: PBMCs, taken 5 days after the yellow fever booster vaccination. The receptors originated from a man younger than 35 who received the YFV17D yellow fever vaccine.

This clonotype was found many times. The chain links TRBV29-1 to TRBJ2-7; D perhaps matches TRBD1 (6 bases). Between the trimmed V and J ends, which lost 5 bases and 6 bases, there was a span of 23 bases. Germline V gene data show CDR1 as SQVTM and CDR2 as ANQGSEA. The CDR3 loop spans 15 amino acids. Written as DNA, the CDR3 is TGCAGCGTTTTGCCAGGGGCTGGGGCCGCAGGCGAGCAGTACTTC. It is translated as CSVLPGAGAAGEQYF.

The rearrangement uses TRBV7-2 and TRBJ2-1; unclear D gene. From germline, CDR1 is SGHTA and CDR2 FQGNSA. CDR3 length: 14 residues. Trimming took 3 bases from V and 8 from J, leaving 14 bases between them. CDR3 protein: CASSFQKGRYEQFF. DNA for the CDR3: TGTGCCAGCAGCTTCCAGAAGGGCAGGTATGAGCAGTTCTTC.

This clonotype was observed at least ten times. The gene calls are TRBV28 and TRBJ1-5; weak D call: TRBD1 (5 bases). The CDR3 extends over 14 amino acids. CDR1 and CDR2 from the germline V gene are MDHEN and SYDVKM. V was trimmed by 8 bases and J by 7 bases, leaving 18 bases between them. CDR3 region: CASGFHLEGQPQHF. In nucleotides, the CDR3 is TGTGCCAGCGGATTCCATCTTGAGGGGCAGCCCCAGCATTTT.

In DNA, the CDR3 is TGTGCCAGCAGCGAGGGCAGGGTCACTGAAGCTTTCTTT. Residues: CASSEGRVTEAFF. The gene calls are TRBV12-3 or TRBV12-4 and TRBJ1-1; possibly TRBD1 for D (5 bases). The CDR3 has 13 amino acids. V was trimmed by 6 bases and J by 4 bases, leaving 12 bases between them.

This clonotype has a count of ten or more. J is TRBJ1-2 and V is TRBV20-1; no reliable D call. V lost 1 base to trimming and J lost 0 bases, with 12 bases between them. Germline V gives CDR1 DFQATT, CDR2 SNEGSKA (reference sequence). The CDR3 spans 15 residues. CDR3 protein: CSARGPLLTNYGYTF. CDR3 DNA sequence: TGCAGTGCTAGAGGCCCCCTGCTGACTAACTATGGCTACACCTTC.

This clonotype has just a few counts. This chain joins TRBV12-3 or TRBV12-4 and TRBJ2-7, with a possible D match to TRBD1 (6 bases). V shed 6 bases and J shed 5 bases, with 11 bases lying between them. The CDR3 sequence is 12 residues long. CDR3 sequence (DNA): TGTGCCAGCAGCCCAGGGGTCCACGAGCAGTACTTC. The encoded protein is CASSPGVHEQYF.

This clonotype was detected many times. The chain is built from TRBV10-3 and TRBJ1-4; 8 bases agree with TRBD1. The CDR3 totals 15 residues. V dropped 6 bases and J dropped 8; count of bases not matched to a gene: 11. Germline V gene data show CDR1 as ENHRY and CDR2 as SYGVKD. The CDR3 nucleotides read TGTGCCATCAGCTCCCAGGGGGCAGGAGAAGAAAAACTGTTTTTT. It is translated as CAISSQGAGEEKLFF.

The chain joins TRBV10-3 to TRBJ1-5; 11 nucleotides line up with TRBD1. The J segment lost 5 bases and the V segment lost 8 bases, leaving 5 bases of the junction unmatched. CDR3 size: 14 residues. From germline, CDR1 is ENHRY and CDR2 SYGVKD. CDR3 nucleotides: TGTGCCATCGGAGGGACAGGGGGATATCAGCCCCAGCATTTT. This codes for CAIGGTGGYQPQHF.

This clonotype was observed many times. CDR3 amino acids: CASSLAALSNTGELFF. The CDR3 nucleotides are TGCGCCAGCAGCTTGGCCGCTTTATCGAACACCGGGGAGCTGTTTTTT. The chain carries TRBV5-1 and TRBJ2-2; D is uncertain. Germline-derived CDR1 and CDR2 are SGHRS and YFSETQ. Trimming stripped 0 bases from V and 0 bases from J, with 9 bases between. The CDR3 contains 16 residues.